This TCR beta chain came from a study of blood T cell repertoires in COVID-19. V gave up 4 bases and J gave up 10 bases, with 17 bases separating them. The CDR3 runs 15 residues. CDR1 and CDR2 (germline): LGHNA, YSLEER. Authors' analysis steps: How many nucleated cells were present was estimated from reference gene primer amplification. Only in-frame clones appear in the TCRdb table, and some are missing; sequencing was by immunoSEQ multiplex PCR. V and J calls and clone size are as listed in that table; D and trimming were resolved from the DNA. The repertoire holds roughly 99,000 clones, with 81% as singletons.

The sample was peripheral blood. The TCR originated in a woman of 80 years or more with acute or convalescent COVID-19. The chain couples TRBV4-3 to TRBJ1-6; D is perhaps TRBD1 (6 bases). For the CDR3, the DNA is TGCGCCAGCAGCCCCGGGTTGGGGGCGGAATCACCCCTCCACTTT. Amino acids: CASSPGLGAESPLHF.